This TCR beta chain was documented in a study of OX40 agonist ivuxolimab in advanced cancers. Study in general: Patients enrolled in dose escalation were diagnosed with hepatocellular carcinoma, melanoma, renal cell or head and neck cancer. Males comprised 70% to 90% of the group, whose mean age was roughly 60 years (range roughly 20 to 85).

Generated by immunoSEQ multiplex PCR, the TCRdb table keeps only in-frame clones and is missing some. In the table there are about 73,000 clones, roughly nine tenths of which are singletons. In germline, CDR1 is SQVTM, CDR2 ANQGSEA. V dropped 2 bases and J dropped 3 bases, with 5 bases sitting between them. The CDR3 extends over 11 amino acids. This clone was seen once. This chain uses TRBV29-1 with TRBJ2-7; D uncertain. Specimen: CD4+ or CD8+ T cells sorted from blood, collected in a trial of the OX40 agonist ivuxolimab. This clonotype was obtained from an adult with an advanced solid tumor such as melanoma, head and neck, liver or kidney cancer. CDR3 bases: TGCAGCGTTGAATACGGCTACGAGCAGTACTTC. Its translation: CSVEYGYEQYF.